This T cell receptor beta chain was recorded in a study of blood T cell repertoires in COVID-19. In the study overall: T cells, B-cell-depleted T cells, or PBMCs provided the cDNA or gDNA that served as material.

CDR1 ENHRY and CDR2 SYGVKD come from the germline V gene. The V end lost 3 bases, the J end lost 4 bases, and 9 bases lay between the germline ends. CDR3 length equals 13 residues. In terms of age and location, participants ranged from roughly 18 to 95 years and lived in about two dozen US areas. Contact with a PCR-confirmed or clinician-diagnosed COVID-19 case occurred within 2 weeks of entry. Libraries were prepared by immunoSEQ multiplex PCR; TCRdb keeps only in-frame clonotypes and omits some of them. Of roughly 200,000 clones listed, 83% were seen once; the top ten hold 4.8%. The TCR originated in a woman aged 45-65 years who had been exposed to COVID-19. The sample consisted of PBMCs or T cells enriched from blood (not recorded which). V usage is TRBV10-3 and J usage is TRBJ1-2, with a tentative D call TRBD1 (6 bases). Here the CDR3 DNA reads TGTGCCATCAGTGACAGGGGACGCTATGGCTACACCTTC. It translates to CAISDRGRYGYTF.